Presented here are 16 T cell receptor beta chains from one specimen sequenced in a study of regulatory T cells in long-lasting Graves disease. Documented time point: persistent/refractory GD, antithyroid drugs over 5 years with positive TRAb. The TCR library was prepared using RNA isolated from PBMCs. Researchers made TCR beta libraries by using iRepertoire HTBI primers and running Arm-PCR on CDR3 regions. MiXCR, applied by TCRdb to the multiplex PCR reads, yields one record per CDR3 protein. The sample consists of hundreds of thousands of distinct CDR3 sequences, roughly a fifth of them appearing once. The sample consisted of peripheral blood mononuclear cells (PBMCs), taken when the disease was refractory, from a patient treated with antithyroid drugs. These receptors were obtained from a female donor with Graves disease.

This clonotype was observed a handful of times. The chain is built from TRBV3-1 and TRBJ1-5, with D tentatively TRBD1 (6 bases). The germline V gene encodes CDR1 LGHDT and CDR2 YNNKEL (reference sequence). The CDR3 is made up of 15 amino acids. The V gene lost 1 base and the J gene lost 7 bases, with 14 bases spanning the gap. The DNA for the CDR3 is TGTGCCAGCAGCCAAGGAGGCAACAGGGACCAGCCCCAGCATTTT. Its translation is CASSQGGNRDQPQHF.

This clonotype was seen at least ten times. This chain joins TRBV20-1 and TRBJ1-6, with a possible D match to TRBD1 (6 bases). CDR3 length equals 14 residues. Trimming took 3 bases from V and 7 from J, leaving 13 bases between them. Looked up from germline, CDR1 is DFQATT and CDR2 is SNEGSKA (reference sequence). The CDR3 coding sequence is TGCAGTGCTAGCCCAGGGGCGCACAATTCACCCCTCCACTTT. Translated, it gives CSASPGAHNSPLHF.

The chain joins TRBV6-2 or TRBV6-3 to TRBJ1-3; weak D call: TRBD1 (5 bases). The CDR3 is 15 amino acids. V lost 0 bases to trimming and J lost 4 bases, with 10 bases between them. Germline V CDR1 and CDR2: MNHEY, SVGEGT. The CDR3 nucleotides read TGTGCCAGCAGTTACTCGCAGGGAACAGGAAACACCATATATTTT. Amino acid sequence: CASSYSQGTGNTIYF.

The chain couples TRBV18 to TRBJ1-1, with 11 bases identical to TRBD1. This CDR3 has 18 residues. Germline trimming cut 4 bases from V and 0 bases from J; bases unmatched to any gene: 10. Germline V CDR1 and CDR2: KGHSH, LQKENI. The CDR3 sequence is CASSRGTGGGYLNTEAFF. Written as DNA, the CDR3 is TGTGCCAGCTCACGCGGGACAGGGGGAGGTTATCTGAACACTGAAGCTTTCTTT.

This chain uses TRBV6-2 or TRBV6-3 with TRBJ2-7; 8 nucleotides align to TRBD1. CDR3 size: 15 residues. J gave up 0 bases and V 3 bases, and 4 bases lay outside the gene matches. CDR1 is MNHEY, CDR2 SVGEGT, per germline. Written as DNA, the CDR3 is TGTGCCAGCAGTTATGGGACAGGCTTCTCCTACGAGCAGTACTTC. It codes for CASSYGTGFSYEQYF.

This chain links TRBV11-2 with TRBJ2-1; TRBD2 is a possible D gene (5 bases). The CDR3 runs to 15 residues. The V end lost 0 bases, the J end lost 3 bases, and 9 bases lay between the germline ends. Germline values: CDR1 SGHAT, CDR2 FQNNGV. The CDR3 region is CASSLDRDYYNEQFF. As DNA, the CDR3 is TGTGCCAGCAGCTTAGATCGCGACTACTACAATGAGCAGTTCTTC.

J is TRBJ2-3 and V is TRBV11-2, with TRBD1 as a possible D gene (5 bases). The germline V and J ends were trimmed by 5 bases and 6 bases, with 15 bases remaining between them. Looked up from germline, CDR1 is SGHAT and CDR2 is FQNNGV. The CDR3 runs to 14 residues. CDR3 in amino acids: CASSTYRFGDTQYF. CDR3 bases: TGTGCCAGCAGCACCTACAGGTTCGGGGATACGCAGTATTTT.

Many counts were recorded for this clonotype. The chain uses TRBV11-2 and TRBJ2-7, with D perhaps TRBD2 (5 bases). The V end lost 5 bases, the J end lost 2 bases, and 16 bases lay between the germline ends. The germline V gene encodes CDR1 SGHAT and CDR2 FQNNGV. This CDR3 spans 15 amino acids. CDR3 bases: TGTGCCAGCAGCGTTTGGGCGGGCCGTACCTACGAGCAGTACTTC. Translation: CASSVWAGRTYEQYF.

The chain uses TRBV19 and TRBJ1-2; maybe TRBD1 (5 bases). Germline-derived CDR1 and CDR2 are LNHDA and SQIVND (reference sequence). The CDR3 totals 15 residues. Between the trimmed V and J ends, which lost 7 bases and 0 bases, there was a span of 15 bases. The CDR3 protein is CASTWDSPTNYGYTF. CDR3 nucleotide sequence: TGTGCCAGTACCTGGGACTCCCCGACTAACTATGGCTACACCTTC.

The count of this clonotype is one. CDR3 bases: TGTGCCTGGAGTGTACTCGGGAGTTCACCCCTCCACTTT. Its protein is CAWSVLGSSPLHF. The J gene is TRBJ1-6, the V gene TRBV30; D gene ambiguous. This CDR3 region has 13 residues. Trimming took 0 bases from V and 9 from J, leaving 9 bases between them. CDR1 GTSNPN and CDR2 SVGIG come from the germline V gene (reference sequence).

In this sample, this clonotype turned up many times. V is TRBV5-8 and J is TRBJ2-5; D gene ambiguous. Trimming took 2 bases from V and 2 from J, leaving 7 bases between them. Germline assignment: CDR1 SGHTS and CDR2 YDEGEE. The CDR3 consists of 13 residues. The CDR3 nucleotides read TGTGCCAGCAGCTTTGGTAGACAAGAGACCCAGTACTTC. It specifies CASSFGRQETQYF.

This clonotype occurred many times. The chain employs TRBV5-6 and TRBJ1-4; D remains unclear. The CDR3 has 14 residues. The V gene lost 0 bases and the J gene lost 7 bases, with 10 bases spanning the gap. Germline assignment: CDR1 SGHDT and CDR2 YYEEEE. DNA of the CDR3: TGTGCCAGCAGCTTGGTACAGACTGGTGAAAAACTGTTTTTT. This encodes CASSLVQTGEKLFF.

This clonotype was detected many times. The rearrangement uses TRBV6-5 and TRBJ1-2; TRBD1 is a possible D gene (6 bases). The CDR3 is 13 amino acids. Germline-derived CDR1 and CDR2 are MNHEY and SVGAGI. V was trimmed by 2 bases and J by 8 bases, leaving 12 bases between them. The CDR3: CASSYRDIGGYTF. The CDR3 bases are TGTGCCAGCAGTTACAGGGACATCGGCGGCTACACCTTC.

The chain recombines TRBV4-1 with TRBJ1-2; D remains ambiguous. The CDR3 totals 15 residues. V gave up 3 bases and J gave up 8 bases, with 19 bases separating them. Germline CDR1 reads MGHRA; CDR2 reads YSYEKL. CDR3 DNA: TGCGCCAGCAGCCAGTCGACCGGACCTATTGGGGGCTACACCTTC. This encodes CASSQSTGPIGGYTF.

This clonotype was recorded many times. The rearrangement joins TRBV27 to TRBJ2-7; D possibly corresponds to TRBD2 (5 bases). CDR3 length equals 14 residues. Germline lookup yields CDR1 MNHEY and CDR2 SMNVEV (reference sequence). V lost 6 bases and J 0 bases, leaving 12 bases between the germline ends. The CDR3 here is CASRAAGDSYEQYF. The CDR3 coding sequence is TGTGCCAGCAGAGCGGCAGGAGACTCCTACGAGCAGTACTTC.

This clonotype has more than one count but fewer than ten. The chain combines TRBV28 with TRBJ2-7, with unresolved D. Per the germline V gene, CDR1 is MDHEN and CDR2 is SYDVKM. Trimming shortened V by 4 bases and J by 9 bases, and 13 bases separated the two germline ends. The CDR3 extends over 12 amino acids. The CDR3 DNA sequence: TGTGCCAGCAGTTCTCAGCGTAGCCGGCAGTACTTC. It translates to CASSSQRSRQYF.